The T cell receptor beta chain described here comes from a study of regulatory T cells in long-lasting Graves disease. Combining iRepertoire HTBI primers with Arm-PCR of CDR3 regions, the authors built TCR beta libraries. Original methodology: Roughly 65 TRBV and 13 to 15 TRBJ segments were identified across samples. TCRdb analysed the multiplex PCR reads with MiXCR anew, one entry per CDR3 protein. The V and J calls reflect TCRdb's pipeline rather than the authors' work. The table has around 500,000 distinct CDR3 sequences, 20% seen once; the top ten hold less than 9%. Noted time point: persistent/refractory GD, antithyroid drugs over 5 years with positive TRAb. PBMC-extracted RNA yielded the TCR library. This clonotype was detected ten times or more. Its antigen is still unknown. Study-wide results and caveats: TRBV28, TRBJ1-2 and TRBJ2-5 emerged as the favored segments in persistent disease. With some 2,500 shared public clonotypes, persistent patients exceeded new patients, who shared more than 750.

Trimming pared 7 bases from V and 6 bases from J, leaving 15 bases between. The CDR3 has 14 residues. The germline V gene has CDR1 MNHNS and CDR2 SASEGT. The chain uses TRBV6-1 and TRBJ2-2; D gene ambiguous. The sequence was obtained from a female donor with Graves disease. The sequenced sample was peripheral blood mononuclear cells (PBMCs), obtained when the disease was refractory, from a patient treated with antithyroid drugs. CDR3 amino acids: CASTSSGFAGELFF. CDR3 sequence (DNA): TGTGCCAGCACCTCTTCGGGTTTCGCCGGGGAGCTGTTTTTT.